The TCR beta chain under discussion was sequenced for a study of cytomegalovirus exposure and HLA in healthy donors. Study-wide points: Some TCR beta chains (more than 150 of them) were listed as cytomegalovirus-associated.

TCRdb's table, derived via immunoSEQ multiplex PCR, lists solely in-frame clones and lacks some. The sample shows roughly 130,000 clones, roughly 89% of them seen only once. In the case of this clone: The antigen is not known.

Germline CDR1 SGHKS, CDR2 YYEKEE (reference sequence). J gave up 0 bases and V 4 bases, and 7 bases lay outside the gene matches. The CDR3 is 16 residues long. The V call is TRBV5-5, the J call TRBJ2-5, with TRBD1 identical over 9 bases. Sequenced: PBMCs. The sequence came from a woman younger than 35 in good health and CMV-seropositive. The CDR3 sequence: CASSPGTGSYQETQYF. The CDR3 DNA reads as TGTGCCAGCAGCCCTGGGACAGGGTCCTACCAAGAGACCCAGTACTTC.